These 7 T cell receptor beta chains share one sample of origin, sequenced in a study of blood T cell repertoires in COVID-19. TCRdb's copy holds only in-frame clones and misses some; the assay was immunoSEQ multiplex PCR. The data contain about 26,000 clones, roughly 92% of them singletons. The sequenced sample consisted of peripheral blood. These receptors came from a human donor in a cohort sampled during active COVID-19.

The chain joins TRBV4-3 to TRBJ2-4; 9 bases fit TRBD1. CDR1 LGHNA and CDR2 YSLEER come from the germline V gene. CDR3 length: 16 amino acids. Trimming at V came to 3 bases and at J to 4 bases, leaving 7 bases not matched to a gene. The CDR3 DNA sequence: TGCGCCAGCAGCCAGGGACAGGGAGTTGTAAAAAACATTCAGTACTTC. Translating gives CASSQGQGVVKNIQYF.

The V gene is TRBV5-1, the J gene TRBJ1-6; D uncertain. Trimming shortened V by 4 bases and J by 0 bases, and 11 bases separated the two germline ends. Germline V gene lookup returns CDR1 SGHRS and CDR2 YFSETQ. CDR3 length: 16 amino acids. The CDR3 DNA follows: TGCGCCAGCAGCCCGGACGGGAGCTCCTATAATTCACCCCTCCACTTT. Translated: CASSPDGSSYNSPLHF.

J is TRBJ2-7 and V is TRBV14; tentative D call: TRBD2 (5 bases). From germline, CDR1 is SGHDN and CDR2 FVKESK. Trimming shortened V by 5 bases and J by 4 bases, and 9 bases separated the two germline ends. The CDR3 consists of 12 residues. The CDR3 reads CASSVDYYEQYF. CDR3 coding DNA: TGTGCCAGCAGCGTAGACTATTACGAGCAGTACTTC. The variable domain in full, completed from reference TRBV14 and TRBJ2-7, reads EAGVTQFPSHSVIEKGQTVTLRCDPISGHDNLYWYRRVMGKEIKFLLHFVKESKQDESGMPNNRFLAERTGGTYSTLKVQPAELEDSGVYFCASSVDYYEQYFGPGTRLTVT.

The chain employs TRBV6-8 and TRBJ1-4; the D is unclear. The CDR3 runs 13 residues. The ends were cut back, 6 bases at V and 10 bases at J, with 15 bases in the middle. Germline V gene data show CDR1 as MNHGY and CDR2 as SAAAGT. The CDR3 here is CASSPRSVSKLFF. In nucleotides, the CDR3 is TGTGCCAGCAGCCCCCGCTCGGTATCAAAACTGTTTTTT.

The rearrangement uses TRBV10-1 and TRBJ2-1, with D unresolved. Per the germline V gene, CDR1 is WNHNN and CDR2 is SYGVQD (reference sequence). V lost 2 bases and J 6 bases, leaving 8 bases between the germline ends. CDR3 length: 13 residues. The CDR3 DNA follows: TGCGCCAGCAGTGAGCCCCCGAGCAATGAGCAGTTCTTC. Protein sequence: CASSEPPSNEQFF.

V usage is TRBV11-2 and J usage is TRBJ2-2, with D possibly TRBD1 on 6 matching bases. The CDR3 has 14 amino acids. CDR1 is SGHAT, CDR2 FQNNGV, per germline. With 5 bases removed from V and 8 bases from J, the gap between germline ends came to 15 bases. CDR3 nucleotide sequence: TGTGCCAGCAGCCCGGGACATTTTCCGGGGGAGCTGTTTTTT. It codes for CASSPGHFPGELFF.

The V call is TRBV19, the J call TRBJ1-1; no clear D. CDR3 size: 15 residues. The V end was cut by 7 bases, the J end by 2 bases, with 17 bases between. The germline gives CDR1 LNHDA, CDR2 SQIVND (reference sequence). CDR3 bases: TGTGCCAGTATCCGGGATTTAGGACTTAACACTGAAGCTTTCTTT. Translating gives CASIRDLGLNTEAFF. The complete variable domain, with remaining parts taken from reference TRBV19 and TRBJ1-1, reads DGGITQSPKYLFRKEGQNVTLSCEQNLNHDAMYWYRQDPGQGLRLIYYSQIVNDFQKGDIAEGYSVSREKKESFPLTVTSAQKNPTAFYLCASIRDLGLNTEAFFGQGTRLTVV.